The clone carrying this TCR beta chain has just a few counts. How the authors handled the data: Amplification with reference gene primers provided the estimates of nucleated cell counts. Using immunoSEQ multiplex PCR, the repertoire was profiled, and TCRdb retains in-frame clones only, with some absent. V, J and clone size reflect that table, while D and trimming were determined from the DNA. The sample lists about 160,000 clones, 79% occurring once. This sample stems from a study of blood T cell repertoires in COVID-19. Study context: Acute and convalescent COVID-19 samples came from the United States, Italy and Spain. In each case, the material was cDNA or gDNA derived from T cells, B-cell-depleted T cells, or PBMCs.

The germline V gene encodes CDR1 LGHDT and CDR2 YNNKEL (reference sequence). The CDR3 spans 14 residues. The V and J ends lost 4 bases and 6 bases, in that order; junction bases with no gene match: 3. Enrolment of Seattle patients took place during active infection, and they were followed longitudinally. Sequenced material: peripheral blood. The sequence derives from a woman in her fifties or sixties with COVID-19, enrolled during active disease. The chain uses TRBV3-1 (or the pseudogene TRBV3-2) and TRBJ1-4, with 9 bases matching TRBD1. CDR3 sequence reads: CASSPRDRDEKLFF. The CDR3 coding sequence is TGTGCCAGCAGCCCCCGGGACAGGGATGAAAAACTGTTTTTT.